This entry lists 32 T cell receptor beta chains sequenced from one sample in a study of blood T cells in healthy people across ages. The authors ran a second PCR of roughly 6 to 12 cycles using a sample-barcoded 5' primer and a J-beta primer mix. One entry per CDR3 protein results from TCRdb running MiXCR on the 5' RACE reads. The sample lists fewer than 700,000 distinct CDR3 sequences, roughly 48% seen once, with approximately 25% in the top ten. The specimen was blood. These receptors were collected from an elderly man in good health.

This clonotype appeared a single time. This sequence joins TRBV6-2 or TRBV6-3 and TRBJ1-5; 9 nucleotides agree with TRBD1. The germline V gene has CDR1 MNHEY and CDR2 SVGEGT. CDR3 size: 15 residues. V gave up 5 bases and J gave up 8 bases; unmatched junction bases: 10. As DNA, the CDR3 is TGTGCCAGCAGTCCCGGGACAGGGAGTTTTGAGCCCCAGCATTTT. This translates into CASSPGTGSFEPQHF.

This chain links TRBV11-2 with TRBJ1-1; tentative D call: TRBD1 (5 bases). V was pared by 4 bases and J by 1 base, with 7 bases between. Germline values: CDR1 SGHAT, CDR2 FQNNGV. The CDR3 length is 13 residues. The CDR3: CASSWGRNTEAFF. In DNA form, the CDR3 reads TGTGCCAGCAGCTGGGGCCGGAACACTGAAGCTTTCTTT.

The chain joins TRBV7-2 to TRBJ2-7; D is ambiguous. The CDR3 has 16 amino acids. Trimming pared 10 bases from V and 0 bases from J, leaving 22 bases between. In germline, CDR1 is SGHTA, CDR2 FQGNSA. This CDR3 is CAIEAPGLVGSYEQYF. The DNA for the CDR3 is TGTGCCATCGAAGCCCCGGGCCTCGTGGGCTCCTACGAGCAGTACTTC.

In nucleotides, the CDR3 is TGTGCCAGCAGACGAGACAGGGGGCGAGTAAGTGAGCAGTTCTTC. This codes for CASRRDRGRVSEQFF. The chain employs TRBV12-3 or TRBV12-4 and TRBJ2-1; 10 positions match TRBD1. Trimming removed 6 bases from V and 9 bases from J; junction bases left unmatched: 11. The CDR3 is 15 residues long.

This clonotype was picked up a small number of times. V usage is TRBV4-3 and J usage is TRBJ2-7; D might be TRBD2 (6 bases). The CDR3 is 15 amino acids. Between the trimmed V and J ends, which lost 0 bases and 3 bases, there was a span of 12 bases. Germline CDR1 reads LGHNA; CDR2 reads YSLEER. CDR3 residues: CASSQEGRTGYEQYF. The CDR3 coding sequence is TGCGCCAGCAGCCAAGAGGGGAGGACCGGCTACGAGCAGTACTTC.

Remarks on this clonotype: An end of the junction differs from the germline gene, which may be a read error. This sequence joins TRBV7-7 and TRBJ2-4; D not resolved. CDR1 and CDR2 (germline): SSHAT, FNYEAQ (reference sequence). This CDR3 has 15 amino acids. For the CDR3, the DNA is TGTGCTAGCAGCCCCCGGGCCGGCTCAGAAGACATTCAGTACTTC. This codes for CASSPRAGSEDIQYF.

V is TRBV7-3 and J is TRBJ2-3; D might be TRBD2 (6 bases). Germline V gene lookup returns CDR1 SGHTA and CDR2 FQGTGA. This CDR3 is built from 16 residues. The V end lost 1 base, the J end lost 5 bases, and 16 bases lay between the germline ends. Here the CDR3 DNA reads TGTGCCAGCAGCTTAATGGGAGGTATGACCCGAGATACGCAGTATTTT. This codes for CASSLMGGMTRDTQYF.

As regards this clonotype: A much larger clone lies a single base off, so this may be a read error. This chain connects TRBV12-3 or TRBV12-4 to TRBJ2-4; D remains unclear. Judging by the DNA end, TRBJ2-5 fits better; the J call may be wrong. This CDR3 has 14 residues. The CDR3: CAGSFRANQETQYF. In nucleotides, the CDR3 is TGTGCCGGCAGTTTTCGGGCCAACCAAGAGACCCAGTACTTC.

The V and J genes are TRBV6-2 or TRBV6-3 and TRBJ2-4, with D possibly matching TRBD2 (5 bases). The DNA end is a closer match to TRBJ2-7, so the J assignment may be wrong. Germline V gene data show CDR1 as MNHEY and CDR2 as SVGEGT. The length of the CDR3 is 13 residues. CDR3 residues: CASSSPTNYEQYF. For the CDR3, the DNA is TGTGCCAGCAGTTCCCCGACTAACTACGAGCAGTACTTC.

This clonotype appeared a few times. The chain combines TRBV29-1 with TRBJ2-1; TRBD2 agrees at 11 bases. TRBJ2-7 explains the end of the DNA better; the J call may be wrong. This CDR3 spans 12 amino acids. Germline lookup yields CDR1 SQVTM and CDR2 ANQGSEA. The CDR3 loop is CSSSGGTNEQYF. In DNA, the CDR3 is TGCAGCTCTAGCGGGGGGACCAATGAGCAGTACTTC.

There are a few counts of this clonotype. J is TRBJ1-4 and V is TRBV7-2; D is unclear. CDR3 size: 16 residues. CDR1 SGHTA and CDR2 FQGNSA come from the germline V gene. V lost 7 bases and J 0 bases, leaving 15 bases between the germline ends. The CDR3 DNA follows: TGTGCCAGCACCTTCCTCCCCAGGTCAACTAATGAAAAACTGTTTTTT. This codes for CASTFLPRSTNEKLFF.

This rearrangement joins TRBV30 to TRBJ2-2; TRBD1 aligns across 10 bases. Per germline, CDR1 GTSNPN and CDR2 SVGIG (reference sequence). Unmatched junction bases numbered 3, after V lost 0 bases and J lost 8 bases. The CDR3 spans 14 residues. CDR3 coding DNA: TGTGCCTGGAGTGTACGGGACAGGGGAGGGGAGCTGTTTTTT. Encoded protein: CAWSVRDRGGELFF.

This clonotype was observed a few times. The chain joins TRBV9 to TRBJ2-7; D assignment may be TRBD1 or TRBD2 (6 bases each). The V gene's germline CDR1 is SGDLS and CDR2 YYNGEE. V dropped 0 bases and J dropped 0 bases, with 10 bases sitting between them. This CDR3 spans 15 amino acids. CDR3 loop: CASSVGGDISYEQYF. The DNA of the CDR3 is TGTGCCAGCAGCGTAGGGGGGGACATCTCCTACGAGCAGTACTTC. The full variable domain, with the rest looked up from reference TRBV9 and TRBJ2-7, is DSGVTQTPKHLITATGQRVTLRCSPRSGDLSVYWYQQSLDQGLQFLIQYYNGEERAKGNILERFSAQQFPDLHSELNLSSLELGDSALYFCASSVGGDISYEQYFGPGTRLTVT.

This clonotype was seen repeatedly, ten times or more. For the CDR3, the DNA is TGCAGCGTTGATGGGGCATTGCGGGCAAATGAGCAGTTCTTC. This gives the protein CSVDGALRANEQFF. The chain is built from TRBV29-1 and TRBJ2-1, with D perhaps TRBD1 or TRBD2 (5 bases each). Deletions cut 3 bases from V and 7 bases from J, with 16 bases between. The CDR3 contains 14 residues. CDR1 is SQVTM, CDR2 ANQGSEA, per germline.

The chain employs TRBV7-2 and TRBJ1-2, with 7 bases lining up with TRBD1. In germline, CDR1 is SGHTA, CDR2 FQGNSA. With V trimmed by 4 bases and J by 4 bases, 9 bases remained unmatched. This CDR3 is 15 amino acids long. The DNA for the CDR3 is TGTGCCAGCAGCTCAAACTACCGGGACAGCTATGGCTACACCTTC. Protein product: CASSSNYRDSYGYTF.

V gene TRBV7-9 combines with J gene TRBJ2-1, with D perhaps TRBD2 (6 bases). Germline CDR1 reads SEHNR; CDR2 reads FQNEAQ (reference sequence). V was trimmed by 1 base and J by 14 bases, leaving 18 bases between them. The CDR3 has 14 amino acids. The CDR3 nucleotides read TGTGCCAGCAGCTTAGTCGGCTCATGGACTATAGAGTTCTTC. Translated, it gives CASSLVGSWTIEFF.

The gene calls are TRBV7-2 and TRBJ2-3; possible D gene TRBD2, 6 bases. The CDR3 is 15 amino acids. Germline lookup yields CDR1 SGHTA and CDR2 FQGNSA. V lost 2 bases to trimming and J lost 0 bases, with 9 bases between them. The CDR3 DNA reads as TGTGCCAGCAGCTTACTAGCGCCTAGCACAGATACGCAGTATTTT. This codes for CASSLLAPSTDTQYF.

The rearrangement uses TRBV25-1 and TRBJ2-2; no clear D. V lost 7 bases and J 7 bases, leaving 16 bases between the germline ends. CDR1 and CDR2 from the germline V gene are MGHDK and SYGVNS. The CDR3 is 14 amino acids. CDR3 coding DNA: TGTGCCAGCACCCCCTTCAGCCGTGGCGGGGAGCTGTTTTTT. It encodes CASTPFSRGGELFF.

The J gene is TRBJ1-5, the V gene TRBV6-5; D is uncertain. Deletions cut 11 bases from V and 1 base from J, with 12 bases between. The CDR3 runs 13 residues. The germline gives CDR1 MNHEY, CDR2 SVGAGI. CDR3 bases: TGTGCCGGCCAGGTAACCAGCAATCAGCCCCAGCATTTT. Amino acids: CAGQVTSNQPQHF.

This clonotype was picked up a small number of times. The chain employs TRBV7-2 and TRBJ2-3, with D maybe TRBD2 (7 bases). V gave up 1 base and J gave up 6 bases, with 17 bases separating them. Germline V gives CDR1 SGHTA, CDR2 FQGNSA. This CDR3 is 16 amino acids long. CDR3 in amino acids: CASSLGGGHPGDTQYF. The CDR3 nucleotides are TGTGCCAGCAGCTTAGGGGGGGGACACCCAGGGGATACGCAGTATTTT.

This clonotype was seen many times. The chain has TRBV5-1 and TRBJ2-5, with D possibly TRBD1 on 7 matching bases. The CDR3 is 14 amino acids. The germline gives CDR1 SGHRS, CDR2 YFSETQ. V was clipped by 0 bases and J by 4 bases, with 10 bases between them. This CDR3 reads CASSLDRGGETQYF. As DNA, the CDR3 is TGCGCCAGCAGCTTGGACAGGGGAGGAGAGACCCAGTACTTC. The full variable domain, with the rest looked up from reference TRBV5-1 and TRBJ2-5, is KAGVTQTPRYLIKTRGQQVTLSCSPISGHRSVSWYQQTPGQGLQFLFEYFSETQRNKGNFPGRFSGRQFSNSRSEMNVSTLELGDSALYLCASSLDRGGETQYFGPGTRLLVL.

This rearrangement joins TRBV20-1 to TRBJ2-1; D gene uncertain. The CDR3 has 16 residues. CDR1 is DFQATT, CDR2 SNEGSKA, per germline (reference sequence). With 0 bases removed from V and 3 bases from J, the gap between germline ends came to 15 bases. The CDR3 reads CSARDLGKDLYNEQFF. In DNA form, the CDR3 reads TGCAGTGCTAGAGATCTGGGGAAGGATCTCTACAATGAGCAGTTCTTC.

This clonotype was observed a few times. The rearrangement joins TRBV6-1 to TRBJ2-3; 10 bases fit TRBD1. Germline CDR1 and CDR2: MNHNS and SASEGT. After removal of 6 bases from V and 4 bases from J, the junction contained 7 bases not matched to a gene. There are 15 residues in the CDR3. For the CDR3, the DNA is TGTGCCAGCAGCCCAGGGGGGACAGGGGCAGATACGCAGTATTTT. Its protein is CASSPGGTGADTQYF.

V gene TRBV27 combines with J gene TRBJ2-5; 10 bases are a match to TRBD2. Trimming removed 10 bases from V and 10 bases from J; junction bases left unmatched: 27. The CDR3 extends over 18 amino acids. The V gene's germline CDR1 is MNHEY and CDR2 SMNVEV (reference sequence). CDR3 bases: TGTGCCACCGCGGCCCAGGAAAAGCGGGAGGGCCTTCCTATAGTCCAGTACTTC. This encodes CATAAQEKREGLPIVQYF.

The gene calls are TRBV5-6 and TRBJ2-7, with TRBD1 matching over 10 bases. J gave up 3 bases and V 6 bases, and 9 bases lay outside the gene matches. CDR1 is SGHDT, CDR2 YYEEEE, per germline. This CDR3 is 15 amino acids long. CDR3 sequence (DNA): TGTGCCAGCACCATGCGAGGACAGGGGGACTACGAGCAGTACTTC. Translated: CASTMRGQGDYEQYF.

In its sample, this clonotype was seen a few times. CDR3 amino acids: CASSPTQGTDYEQYF. In DNA, the CDR3 is TGCGCCAGCAGCCCAACCCAGGGAACCGACTACGAGCAGTACTTC. This chain joins TRBV5-1 and TRBJ2-7; a possible D gene is TRBD1 (5 bases). Per germline, CDR1 SGHRS and CDR2 YFSETQ. V was pared by 4 bases and J by 3 bases, with 17 bases between. The CDR3 sequence is 15 residues long.

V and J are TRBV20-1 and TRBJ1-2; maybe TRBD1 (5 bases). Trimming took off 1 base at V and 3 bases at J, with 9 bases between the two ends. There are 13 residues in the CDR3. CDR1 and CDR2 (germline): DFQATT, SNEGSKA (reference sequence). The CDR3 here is CSARVSRDYGYTF. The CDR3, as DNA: TGCAGTGCTAGAGTCTCCAGGGACTATGGCTACACCTTC.

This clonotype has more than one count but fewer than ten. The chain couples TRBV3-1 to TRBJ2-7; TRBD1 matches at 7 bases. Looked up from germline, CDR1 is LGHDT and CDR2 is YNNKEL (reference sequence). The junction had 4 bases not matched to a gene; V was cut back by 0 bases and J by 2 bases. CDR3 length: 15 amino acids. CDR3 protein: CASSQELGTAYEQYF. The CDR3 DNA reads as TGTGCCAGCAGCCAAGAACTCGGGACAGCCTACGAGCAGTACTTC.

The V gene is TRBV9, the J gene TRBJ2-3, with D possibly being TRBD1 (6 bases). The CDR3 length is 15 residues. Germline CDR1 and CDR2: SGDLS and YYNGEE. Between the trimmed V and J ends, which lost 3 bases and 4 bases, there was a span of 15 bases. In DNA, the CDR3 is TGTGCCAGCAGCGAGATCAGGGGATTGCCAGATACGCAGTATTTT. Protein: CASSEIRGLPDTQYF.

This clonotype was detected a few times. CDR3 DNA sequence: TGCAGTGCTAGAGATAAGAGCGGGGGTGAATACAATGAGCAGTTCTTC. Its translation is CSARDKSGGEYNEQFF. The chain links TRBV20-1 to TRBJ2-1; 8 positions match TRBD2. This CDR3 is built from 16 residues. After removal of 0 bases from V and 4 bases from J, the junction contained 8 bases not matched to a gene. Germline CDR1 is DFQATT and CDR2 is SNEGSKA (reference sequence).

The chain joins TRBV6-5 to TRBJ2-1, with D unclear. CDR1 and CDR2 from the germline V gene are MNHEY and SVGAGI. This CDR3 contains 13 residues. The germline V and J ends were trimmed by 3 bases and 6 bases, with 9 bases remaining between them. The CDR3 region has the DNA TGTGCCAGCAGTTATCGGTCGGGCAATGAGCAGTTCTTC. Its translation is CASSYRSGNEQFF.

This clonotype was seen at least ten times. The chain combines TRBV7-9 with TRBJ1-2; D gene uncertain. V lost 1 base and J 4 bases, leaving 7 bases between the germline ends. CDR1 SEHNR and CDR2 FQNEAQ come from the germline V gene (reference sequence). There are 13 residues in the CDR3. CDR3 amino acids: CASSLVGSYGYTF. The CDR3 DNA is TGTGCCAGCAGCTTAGTAGGCAGCTATGGCTACACCTTC. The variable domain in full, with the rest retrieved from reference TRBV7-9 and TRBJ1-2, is DTGVSQNPRHKITKRGQNVTFRCDPISEHNRLYWYRQTLGQGPEFLTYFQNEAQLEKSRLLSDRFSAERPKGSFSTLEIQRTEQGDSAMYLCASSLVGSYGYTFGSGTRLTVV.